This TCR beta chain is from a study of cytotoxic CD8 clonotypes in ibrutinib-treated CLL. Study observations and caveats: Under treatment, the uncommon public clonotypes either contracted or remained stable.

A word on this clone: Antigen specificity is unknown.

TCRdb's table, derived via immunoSEQ multiplex PCR, lists solely in-frame clones and lacks some. The sample has under 200,000 clones; 84% are singletons. Per the germline V gene, CDR1 is SGHRS and CDR2 is YFSETQ. The CDR3 has 17 amino acids. V lost 0 bases and J 0 bases, leaving 13 bases between the germline ends. The chain uses TRBV5-1 and TRBJ2-1; no clear D. The sequenced sample was PBMCs, obtained after 24 months of ibrutinib treatment. The TCR originated in a human donor with chronic lymphocytic leukemia. The CDR3 region has the DNA TGCGCCAGCAGCTTGGATGCGACCTTGGGCTCCTACAATGAGCAGTTCTTC. It is translated as CASSLDATLGSYNEQFF.